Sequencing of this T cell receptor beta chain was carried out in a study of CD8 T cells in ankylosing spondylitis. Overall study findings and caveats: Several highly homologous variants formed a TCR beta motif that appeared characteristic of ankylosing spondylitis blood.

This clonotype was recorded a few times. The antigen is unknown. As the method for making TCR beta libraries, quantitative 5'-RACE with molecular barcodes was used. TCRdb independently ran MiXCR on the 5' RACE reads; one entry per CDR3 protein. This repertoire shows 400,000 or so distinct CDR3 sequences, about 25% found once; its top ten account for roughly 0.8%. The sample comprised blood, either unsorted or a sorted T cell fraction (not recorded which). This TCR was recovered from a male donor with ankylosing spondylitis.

The DNA of the CDR3 is TGTGCCAGCAGCTTAGGACCGCCTAGGGTCTATGGCTACACCTTC. Protein: CASSLGPPRVYGYTF. The chain is built from TRBV11-2 and TRBJ1-2; no reliable D call. Looked up from germline, CDR1 is SGHAT and CDR2 is FQNNGV. The CDR3 is 15 amino acids. Trimming cost V 1 base and J 4 bases, with 13 bases left between them.